This T cell receptor beta chain was profiled in a study of cytomegalovirus exposure and HLA in healthy donors. As regards this clone: The same CDR3 also results from other DNA sequences found in this sample.

The PCR contained 60 Vbeta and 13 Jbeta primers. Sequencing used immunoSEQ multiplex PCR; TCRdb keeps in-frame clones, though not all of them. Counted here are around 100,000 clones, about 80% occurring once; the ten biggest clones make up less than 5.5%. Germline CDR1 and CDR2: SNHLY and FYNNEI. The CDR3 runs to 13 residues. The rearrangement joins TRBV2 to TRBJ2-7, with D unclear. This clonotype originated in a woman aged 30 to 39 in good health and CMV-seropositive. The sequenced sample consisted of PBMCs. The CDR3: CVIKQKAAYEQYF. CDR3 nucleotide sequence: TGTGTCATCAAGCAGAAGGCGGCATACGAGCAGTACTTC.